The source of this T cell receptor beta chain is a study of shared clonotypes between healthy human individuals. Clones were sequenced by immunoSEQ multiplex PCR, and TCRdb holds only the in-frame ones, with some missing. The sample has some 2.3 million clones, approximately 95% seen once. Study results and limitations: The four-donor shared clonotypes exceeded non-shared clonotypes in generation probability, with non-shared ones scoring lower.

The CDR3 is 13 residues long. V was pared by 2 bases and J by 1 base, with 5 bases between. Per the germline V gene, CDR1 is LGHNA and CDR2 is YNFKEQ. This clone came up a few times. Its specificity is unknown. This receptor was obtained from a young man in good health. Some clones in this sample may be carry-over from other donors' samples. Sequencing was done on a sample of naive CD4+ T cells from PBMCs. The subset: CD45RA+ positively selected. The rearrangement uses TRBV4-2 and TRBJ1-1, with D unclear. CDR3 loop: CASSQSENTEAFF. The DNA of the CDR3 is TGTGCCAGCAGCCAATCGGAGAACACTGAAGCTTTCTTT.